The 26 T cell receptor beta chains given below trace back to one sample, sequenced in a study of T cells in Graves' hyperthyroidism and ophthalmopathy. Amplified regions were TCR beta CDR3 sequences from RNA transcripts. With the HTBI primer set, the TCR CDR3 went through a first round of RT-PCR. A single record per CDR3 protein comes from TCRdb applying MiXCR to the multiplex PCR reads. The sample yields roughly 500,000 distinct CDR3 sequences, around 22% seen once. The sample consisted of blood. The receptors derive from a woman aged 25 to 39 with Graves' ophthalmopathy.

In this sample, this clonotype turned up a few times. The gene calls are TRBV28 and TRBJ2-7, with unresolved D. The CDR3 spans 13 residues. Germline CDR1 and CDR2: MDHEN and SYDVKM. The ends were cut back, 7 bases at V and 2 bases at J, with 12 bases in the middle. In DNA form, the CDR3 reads TGTGCCAGCACGTCGCTAGGAACCTACGAGCAGTACTTC. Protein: CASTSLGTYEQYF.

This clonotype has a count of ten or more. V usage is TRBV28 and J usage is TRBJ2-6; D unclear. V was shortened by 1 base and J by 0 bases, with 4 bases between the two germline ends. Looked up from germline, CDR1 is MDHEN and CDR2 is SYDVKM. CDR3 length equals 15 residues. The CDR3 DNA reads TGTGCCAGCAGTTTATATGGCTCTGGGGCCAACGTCCTGACTTTC. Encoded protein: CASSLYGSGANVLTF.

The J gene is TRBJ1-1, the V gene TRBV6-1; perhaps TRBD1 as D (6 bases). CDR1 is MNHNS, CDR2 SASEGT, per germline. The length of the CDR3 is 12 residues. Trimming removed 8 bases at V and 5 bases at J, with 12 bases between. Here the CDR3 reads CASEGVRTEAFF. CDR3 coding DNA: TGTGCCAGCGAGGGGGTAAGGACTGAAGCTTTCTTT.

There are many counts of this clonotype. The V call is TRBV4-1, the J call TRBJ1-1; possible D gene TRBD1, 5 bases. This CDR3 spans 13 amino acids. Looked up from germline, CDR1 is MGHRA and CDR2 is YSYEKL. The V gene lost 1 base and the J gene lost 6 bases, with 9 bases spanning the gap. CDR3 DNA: TGCGCCAGCAGCCAAGTCCAGGGCCCTGAAGCTTTCTTT. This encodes CASSQVQGPEAFF.

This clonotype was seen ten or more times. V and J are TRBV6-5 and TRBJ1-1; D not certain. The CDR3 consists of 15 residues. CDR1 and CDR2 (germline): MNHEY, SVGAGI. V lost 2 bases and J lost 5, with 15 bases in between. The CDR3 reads CASSYSRRASTEAFF. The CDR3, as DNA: TGTGCCAGCAGTTACAGTCGGCGGGCATCTACTGAAGCTTTCTTT.

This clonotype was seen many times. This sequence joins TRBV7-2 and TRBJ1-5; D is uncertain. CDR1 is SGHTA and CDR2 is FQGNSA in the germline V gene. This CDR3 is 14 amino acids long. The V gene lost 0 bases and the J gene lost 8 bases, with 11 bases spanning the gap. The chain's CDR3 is CASSLAASIEPQHF. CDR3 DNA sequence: TGTGCCAGCAGCTTAGCGGCCTCGATAGAGCCCCAGCATTTT.

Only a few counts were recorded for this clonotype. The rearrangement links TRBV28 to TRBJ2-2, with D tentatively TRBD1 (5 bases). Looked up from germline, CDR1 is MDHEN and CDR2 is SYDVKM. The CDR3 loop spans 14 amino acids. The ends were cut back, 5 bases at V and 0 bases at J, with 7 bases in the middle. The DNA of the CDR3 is TGTGCCAGCAGTGACAGAACGAACACCGGGGAGCTGTTTTTT. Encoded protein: CASSDRTNTGELFF.

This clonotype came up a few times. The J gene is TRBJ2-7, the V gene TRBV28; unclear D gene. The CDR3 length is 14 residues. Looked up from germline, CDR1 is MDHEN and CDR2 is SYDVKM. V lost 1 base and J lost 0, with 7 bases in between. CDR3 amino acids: CASSLFVSSYEQYF. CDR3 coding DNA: TGTGCCAGCAGTTTATTTGTGAGCTCCTACGAGCAGTACTTC.

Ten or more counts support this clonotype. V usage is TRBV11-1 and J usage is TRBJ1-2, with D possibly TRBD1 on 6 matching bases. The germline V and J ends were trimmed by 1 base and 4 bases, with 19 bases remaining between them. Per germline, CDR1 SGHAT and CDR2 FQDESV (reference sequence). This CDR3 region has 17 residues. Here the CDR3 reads CASSLVDLARTAYGYTF. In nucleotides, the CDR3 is TGTGCCAGCAGCTTAGTCGATTTGGCGCGGACAGCCTATGGCTACACCTTC. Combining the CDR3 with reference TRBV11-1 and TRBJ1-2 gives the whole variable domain EAEVAQSPRYKITEKSQAVAFWCDPISGHATLYWYRQILGQGPELLVQFQDESVVDDSQLPKDRFSAERLKGVDSTLKIQPAELGDSAMYLCASSLVDLARTAYGYTFGSGTRLTVV.

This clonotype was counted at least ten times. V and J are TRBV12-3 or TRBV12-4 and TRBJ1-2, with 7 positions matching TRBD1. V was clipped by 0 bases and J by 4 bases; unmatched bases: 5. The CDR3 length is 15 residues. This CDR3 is CASSLALAGGYGYTF. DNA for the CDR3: TGTGCCAGCAGTTTAGCGCTGGCAGGGGGCTATGGCTACACCTTC.

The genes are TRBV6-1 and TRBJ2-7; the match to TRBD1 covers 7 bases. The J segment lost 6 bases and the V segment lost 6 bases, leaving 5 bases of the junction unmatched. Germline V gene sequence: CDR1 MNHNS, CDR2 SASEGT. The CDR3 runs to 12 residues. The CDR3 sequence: CASRKGGGEQYF. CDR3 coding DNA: TGTGCCAGCAGGAAAGGGGGCGGCGAGCAGTACTTC.

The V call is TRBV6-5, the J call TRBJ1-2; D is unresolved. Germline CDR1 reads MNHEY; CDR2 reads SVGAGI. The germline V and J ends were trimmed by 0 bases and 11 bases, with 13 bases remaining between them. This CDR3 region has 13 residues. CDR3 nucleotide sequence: TGTGCCAGCAGTTACTCGAGGGCCCGGACTTACACCTTC. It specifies CASSYSRARTYTF.

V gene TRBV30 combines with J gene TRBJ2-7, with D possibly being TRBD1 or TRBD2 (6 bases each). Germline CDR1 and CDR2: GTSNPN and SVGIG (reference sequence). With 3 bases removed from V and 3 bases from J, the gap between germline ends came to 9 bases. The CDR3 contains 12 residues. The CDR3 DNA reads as TGTGCCTGGAGCAGGGGACTCTACGAGCAGTACTTC. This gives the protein CAWSRGLYEQYF.

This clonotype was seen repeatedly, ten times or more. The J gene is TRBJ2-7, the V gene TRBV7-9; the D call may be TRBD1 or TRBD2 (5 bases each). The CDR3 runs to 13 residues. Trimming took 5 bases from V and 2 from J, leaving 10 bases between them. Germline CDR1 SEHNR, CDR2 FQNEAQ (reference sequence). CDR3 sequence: CASSPVGAYEQYF. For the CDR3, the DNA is TGTGCCAGCAGCCCGGTGGGGGCCTACGAGCAGTACTTC.

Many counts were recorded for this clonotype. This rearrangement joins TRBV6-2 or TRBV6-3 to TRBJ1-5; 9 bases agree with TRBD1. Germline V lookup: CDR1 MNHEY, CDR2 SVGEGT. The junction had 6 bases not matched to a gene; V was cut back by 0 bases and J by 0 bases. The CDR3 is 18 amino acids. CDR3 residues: CASSYSNRGRYSNQPQHF. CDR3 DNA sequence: TGTGCCAGCAGTTACTCGAACAGGGGGCGGTATAGCAATCAGCCCCAGCATTTT.

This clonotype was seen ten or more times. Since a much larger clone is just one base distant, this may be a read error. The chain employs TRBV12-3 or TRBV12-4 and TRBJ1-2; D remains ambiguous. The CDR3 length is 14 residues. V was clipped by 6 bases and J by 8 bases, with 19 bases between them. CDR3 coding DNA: TGTGCCAGCAGCTTTGGACGGGAGACTGCCGGCTACACCTTC. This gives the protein CASSFGRETAGYTF.

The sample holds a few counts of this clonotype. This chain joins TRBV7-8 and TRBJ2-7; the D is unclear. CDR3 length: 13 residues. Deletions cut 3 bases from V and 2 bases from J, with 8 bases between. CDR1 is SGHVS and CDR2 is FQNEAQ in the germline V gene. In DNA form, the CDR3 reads TGTGCCAGCAGCTTCTGCCCTACCTACGAGCAGTACTTC. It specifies CASSFCPTYEQYF. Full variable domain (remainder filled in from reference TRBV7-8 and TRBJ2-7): GAGVSQSPRYKVAKRGQDVALRCDPISGHVSLFWYQQALGQGPEFLTYFQNEAQLDKSGLPSDRFFAERPEGSVSTLKIQRTQQEDSAVYLCASSFCPTYEQYFGPGTRLTVT.

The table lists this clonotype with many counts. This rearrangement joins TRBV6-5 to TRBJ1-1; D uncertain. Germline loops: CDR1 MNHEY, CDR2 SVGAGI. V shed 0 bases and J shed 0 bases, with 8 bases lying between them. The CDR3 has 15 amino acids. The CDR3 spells CASSYSVGMNTEAFF. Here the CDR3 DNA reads TGTGCCAGCAGTTACTCCGTCGGAATGAACACTGAAGCTTTCTTT.

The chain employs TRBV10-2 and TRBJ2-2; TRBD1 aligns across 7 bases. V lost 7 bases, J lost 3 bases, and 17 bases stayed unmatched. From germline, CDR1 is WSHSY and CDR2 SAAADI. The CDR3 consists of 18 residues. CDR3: CASTSGTVKFSYTGELFF. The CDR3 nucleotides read TGCGCCAGCACTTCCGGGACAGTAAAGTTTTCGTACACCGGGGAGCTGTTTTTT.

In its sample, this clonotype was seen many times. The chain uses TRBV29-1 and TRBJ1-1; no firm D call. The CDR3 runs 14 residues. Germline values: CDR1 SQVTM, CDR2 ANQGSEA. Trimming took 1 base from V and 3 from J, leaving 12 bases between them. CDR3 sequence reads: CSVEVIGRHTEAFF. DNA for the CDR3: TGCAGCGTTGAAGTAATCGGACGGCACACTGAAGCTTTCTTT.

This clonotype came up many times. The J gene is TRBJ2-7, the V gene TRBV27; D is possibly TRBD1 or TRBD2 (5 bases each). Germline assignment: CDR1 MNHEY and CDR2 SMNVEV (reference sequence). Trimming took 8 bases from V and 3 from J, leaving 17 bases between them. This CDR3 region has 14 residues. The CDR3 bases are TGTGCCAGCGCCCTTGGGGGTCCTCTCTACGAGCAGTACTTC. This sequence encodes CASALGGPLYEQYF.

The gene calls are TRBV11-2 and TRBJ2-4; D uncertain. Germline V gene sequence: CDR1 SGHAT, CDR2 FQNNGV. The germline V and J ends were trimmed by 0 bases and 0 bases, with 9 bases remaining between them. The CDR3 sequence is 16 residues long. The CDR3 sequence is CASSLEPILAKNIQYF. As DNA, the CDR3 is TGTGCCAGCAGCTTAGAACCCATACTAGCCAAAAACATTCAGTACTTC.

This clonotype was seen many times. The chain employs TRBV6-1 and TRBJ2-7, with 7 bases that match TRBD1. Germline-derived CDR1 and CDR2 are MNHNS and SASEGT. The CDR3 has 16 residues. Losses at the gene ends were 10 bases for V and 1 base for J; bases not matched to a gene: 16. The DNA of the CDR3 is TGTGCCACCCTACTCACCCACAACAGGGGATCCTACGAGCAGTACTTC. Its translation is CATLLTHNRGSYEQYF.

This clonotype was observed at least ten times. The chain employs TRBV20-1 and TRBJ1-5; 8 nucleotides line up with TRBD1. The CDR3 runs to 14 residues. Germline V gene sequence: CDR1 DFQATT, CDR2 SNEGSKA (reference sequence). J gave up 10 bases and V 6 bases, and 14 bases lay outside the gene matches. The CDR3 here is CSAPNGQGNRPQHF. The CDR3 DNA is TGCAGTGCCCCAAATGGACAGGGAAATCGACCCCAGCATTTT.

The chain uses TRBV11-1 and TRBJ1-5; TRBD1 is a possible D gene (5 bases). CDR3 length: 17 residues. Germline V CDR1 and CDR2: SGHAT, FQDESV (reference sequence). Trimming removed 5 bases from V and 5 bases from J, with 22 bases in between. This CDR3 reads CASSLGVGRGGDQPQHF. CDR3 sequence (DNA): TGTGCCAGCAGCCTTGGAGTGGGGAGGGGTGGCGATCAGCCCCAGCATTTT.

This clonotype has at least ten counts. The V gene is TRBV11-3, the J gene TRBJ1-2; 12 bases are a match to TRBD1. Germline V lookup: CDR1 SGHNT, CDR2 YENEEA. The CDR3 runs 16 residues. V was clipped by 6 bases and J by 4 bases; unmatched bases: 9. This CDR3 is CASRLAPGQGAYGYTF. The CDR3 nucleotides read TGTGCCAGCAGGCTCGCCCCGGGACAGGGGGCCTATGGCTACACCTTC. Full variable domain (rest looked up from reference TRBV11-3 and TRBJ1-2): EAGVVQSPRYKIIEKKQPVAFWCNPISGHNTLYWYLQNLGQGPELLIRYENEEAVDDSQLPKDRFSAERLKGVDSTLKIQPAELGDSAVYLCASRLAPGQGAYGYTFGSGTRLTVV.